These T cell receptor beta chains were read from a single sample in a study of T cell responses to AZD1222 COVID-19 vaccine. Assay used: immunoSEQ multiplex PCR; TCRdb lists only in-frame clones, some missing. There are about 100,000 clones in the sample; 80% to 95% occur only once, and about 1.2% lies in the top ten. Here the sequenced sample was peripheral blood, taken on day 0 of AZD1222 vaccination. These receptors came from an adult in good health. The conserved cysteine and the conserved F or W are not part of the CDR3 here. Fields, in order: J gene, V gene, CDR3 length, CDR3 protein.

TRBJ1-3	TRBV5-1	13	ASSLGPGSGNTIY
TRBJ2-3	TRBV6-4	18	ASSDPEGTPPAGGTDTQY
TRBJ2-2	TRBV4-2	16	ASSQGSGLRGGTGELF
TRBJ2-1	TRBV7-6	13	ASSLGASGYNEQF
TRBJ1-3	TRBV10-3	15	AISDRGQARSGNTIY
TRBJ1-5	TRBV2	12	ASSPWTGGEPQH
TRBJ2-1	TRBV11-3	13	ASISSLAGHNEQF
TRBJ2-3	TRBV5-5	13	ASSLVVTSTDTQY
TRBJ1-2	TRBV9	13	ASSPRAGTGEGYT
TRBJ1-4	TRBV2	12	ASSEGDSNEKLF
TRBJ1-4	TRBV7-8	13	ASSRGGLTNEKLF